The 5 T cell receptor beta chains given below trace back to one sample, sequenced in a study of cytomegalovirus exposure and HLA in healthy donors. Primers: 60 Vbeta forward and 13 Jbeta reverse. The protocol was immunoSEQ multiplex PCR, while the TCRdb copy is restricted to in-frame clones and leaves out a portion. This sample has around 100,000 clones, with 55% to 80% found just once. The specimen was PBMCs. Receptors originate from a middle-aged man in good health and CMV-seronegative.

This rearrangement joins TRBV6-1 to TRBJ2-5; D ambiguous. Deletions cut 0 bases from V and 4 bases from J, with 9 bases between. CDR1 and CDR2 from the germline V gene are MNHNS and SASEGT. There are 14 residues in the CDR3. The DNA for the CDR3 is TGTGCCAGCAGTGAAGCGCCCAGGCCAGAGACCCAGTACTTC. Translated, it gives CASSEAPRPETQYF.

CDR3 sequence reads: CASSELGSSQETQYF. The CDR3 nucleotides are TGTGCCAGCAGTGAACTCGGTTCTTCGCAAGAGACCCAGTACTTC. The chain links TRBV2 to TRBJ2-5; D remains ambiguous. V was shortened by 2 bases and J by 2 bases, with 12 bases between the two germline ends. Germline CDR1 is SNHLY and CDR2 is FYNNEI. This CDR3 region has 15 residues.

This clone was observed a handful of times. The chain links TRBV11-2 to TRBJ2-3; possibly TRBD1 for D (5 bases). Germline CDR1 and CDR2: SGHAT and FQNNGV. V was clipped by 4 bases and J by 4 bases, with 18 bases between them. The length of the CDR3 is 16 residues. The CDR3 protein is CASSSTPATVADTQYF. CDR3 DNA: TGTGCCAGCAGCTCTACCCCCGCGACAGTGGCAGATACGCAGTATTTT.

This clone was seen only once. This chain uses TRBV7-9 with TRBJ1-2; D not certain. V was trimmed by 5 bases and J by 3 bases, leaving 16 bases between them. Per germline, CDR1 SEHNR and CDR2 FQNEAQ (reference sequence). The CDR3 covers 15 residues. CDR3 coding DNA: TGTGCCAGCAGCCTTGGTTCGGGTATCGACTATGGCTACACCTTC. It encodes CASSLGSGIDYGYTF.

The chain links TRBV19 to TRBJ1-2; D perhaps matches TRBD1 (5 bases). CDR1 LNHDA and CDR2 SQIVND come from the germline V gene (reference sequence). Deletions cut 6 bases from V and 4 bases from J, with 15 bases between. The CDR3 covers 14 residues. The CDR3 here is CASSPRDSLYGYTF. The CDR3 DNA sequence: TGTGCCAGTAGCCCAAGAGACAGTCTCTATGGCTACACCTTC.